This T cell receptor beta chain was observed in a study of T cell responses to AZD1222 COVID-19 vaccine. General study points: An increase in Spike-specific TCR breadth and depth was observed after two AZD1222 doses. Most donors were white British, females outnumbered males, and clonal diversity was possibly underestimated. Unmutated variant regions are reportedly the target of nearly half of TCRs that are spike-specific.

This clone was detected only once. The antigen is undetermined. There are 16 residues in the CDR3. Germline CDR1 and CDR2: LNHDA and SQIVND (reference sequence). Trimming removed 9 bases from V and 0 bases from J, with 19 bases in between. Assay: immunoSEQ multiplex PCR; the TCRdb copy retains only in-frame clones and omits some. The sample lists about 150,000 clones, around 88% occurring once. The chain recombines TRBV19 with TRBJ2-3; D is perhaps TRBD1 or TRBD2 (5 bases each). This sample comprised peripheral blood, obtained on day 0 of MenACWY control vaccination. The sequence was obtained from an adult in good health. CDR3 sequence: CARPGPGAASTDTQYF. As DNA, the CDR3 is TGTGCCAGACCGGGACCGGGCGCGGCAAGCACAGATACGCAGTATTTT.